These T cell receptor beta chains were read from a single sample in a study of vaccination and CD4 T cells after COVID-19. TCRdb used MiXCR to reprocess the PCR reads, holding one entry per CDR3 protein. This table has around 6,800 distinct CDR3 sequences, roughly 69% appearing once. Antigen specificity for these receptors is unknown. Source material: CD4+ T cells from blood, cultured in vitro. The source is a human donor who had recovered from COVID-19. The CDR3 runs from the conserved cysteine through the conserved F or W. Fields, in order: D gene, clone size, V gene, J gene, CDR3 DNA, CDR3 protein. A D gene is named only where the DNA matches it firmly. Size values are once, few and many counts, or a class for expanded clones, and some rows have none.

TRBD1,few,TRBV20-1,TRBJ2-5,TGCAGTGCTAGCGGGGACAGGGGGCGTCGACAAGAGACCCAGTACTTC,CSASGDRGRRQETQYF
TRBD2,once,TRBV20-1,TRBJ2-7,TGCAGCGCTCTATTGGGGGGGGCCTACGAGCAGTACTTC,CSALLGGAYEQYF
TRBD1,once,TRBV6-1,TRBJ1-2,TGTGCCAGCAGCCCCGGACAGGGCGTCTATGGCTACACCTTC,CASSPGQGVYGYTF
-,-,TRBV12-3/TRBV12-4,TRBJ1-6,TGTGCCAGCAGACAGGACGGTTGGAGCTCCTATAATTCACCCCTCCACTTT,CASRQDGWSSYNSPLHF
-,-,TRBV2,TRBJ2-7,TGTGCCAGCGGGGGTGGGTTGTCCGGGACCCCTGCAGTTACATGGGTCTACGAGCAGTACTTC,CASGGGLSGTPAVTWVYEQYF
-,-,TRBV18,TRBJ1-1,TGTGCTAGCTCACCCGCATCAGGGTACACTGAAGCTTTCTTT,CASSPASGYTEAFF
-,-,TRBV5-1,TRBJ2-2,TGCGCCAGCAGCTTTGGGGAACACACCGGGGAGCTGTTTTTT,CASSFGEHTGELFF
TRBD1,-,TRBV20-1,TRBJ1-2,TGCAGTGCCGGAACCGGGACAGGGGATGGCTACACCTTC,CSAGTGTGDGYTF
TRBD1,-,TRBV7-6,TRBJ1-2,TGTGCCAGCAGCCCGCGACAGGGGGATAACTATGGCTACACCTTC,CASSPRQGDNYGYTF
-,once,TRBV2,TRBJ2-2,TGTGCCAGCAGGGCGGACGGGGGCGGCGGGGAGCTGTTTTTT,CASRADGGGGELFF
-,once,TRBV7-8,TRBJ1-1,TGTGCCAGCAGCTCCAAGGACATGAACACTGAAGCTTTCTTT,CASSSKDMNTEAFF
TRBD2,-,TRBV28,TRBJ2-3,TGTGCCAGCAGTTTACGGACTAGCGGTTACACAGATACGCAGTATTTT,CASSLRTSGYTDTQYF
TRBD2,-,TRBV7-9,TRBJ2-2,TGCGCCAGCAGCGGGGGGACTAGCGGAGGTACCGGGGAGCTGTTTTTT,CASSGGTSGGTGELFF